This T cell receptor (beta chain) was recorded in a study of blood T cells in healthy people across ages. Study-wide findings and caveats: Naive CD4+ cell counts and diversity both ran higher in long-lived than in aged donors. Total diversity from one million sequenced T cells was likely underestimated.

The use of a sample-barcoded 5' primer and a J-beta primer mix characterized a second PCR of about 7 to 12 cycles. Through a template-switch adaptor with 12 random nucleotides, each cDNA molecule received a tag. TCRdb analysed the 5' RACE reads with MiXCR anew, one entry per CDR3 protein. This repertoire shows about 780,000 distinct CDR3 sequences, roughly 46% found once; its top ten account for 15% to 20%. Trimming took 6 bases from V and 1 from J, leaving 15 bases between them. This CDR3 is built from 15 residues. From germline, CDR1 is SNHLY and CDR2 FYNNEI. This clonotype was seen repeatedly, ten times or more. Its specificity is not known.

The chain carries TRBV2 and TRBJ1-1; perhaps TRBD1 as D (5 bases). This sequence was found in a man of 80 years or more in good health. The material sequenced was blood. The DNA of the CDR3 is TGTGCCAGCAGCTCTCTTGGGGGAGGGAACACTGAAGCTTTCTTT. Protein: CASSSLGGGNTEAFF.